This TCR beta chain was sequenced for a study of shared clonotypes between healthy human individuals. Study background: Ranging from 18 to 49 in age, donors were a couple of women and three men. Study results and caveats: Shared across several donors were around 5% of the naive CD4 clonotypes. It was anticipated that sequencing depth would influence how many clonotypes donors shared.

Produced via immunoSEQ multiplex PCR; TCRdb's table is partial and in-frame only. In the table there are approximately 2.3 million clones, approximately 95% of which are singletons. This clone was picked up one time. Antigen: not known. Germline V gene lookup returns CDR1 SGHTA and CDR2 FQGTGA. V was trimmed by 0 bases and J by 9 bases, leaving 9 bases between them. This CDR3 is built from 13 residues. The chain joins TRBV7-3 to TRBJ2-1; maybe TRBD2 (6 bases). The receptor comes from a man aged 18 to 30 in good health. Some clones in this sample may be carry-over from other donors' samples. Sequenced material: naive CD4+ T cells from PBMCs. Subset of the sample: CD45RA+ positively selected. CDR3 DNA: TGTGCCAGCAGCTTAACTGGACTATCTGAGCAGTTCTTC. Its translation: CASSLTGLSEQFF.